This TCR beta chain originates from a study of blood T cell repertoires in COVID-19. This clone was detected a few times. CDR3 size: 14 residues. Trimming took 0 bases from V and 6 from J; bases not matched to a gene: 5. Germline values: CDR1 SGHDT, CDR2 YYEEEE. Sequenced by immunoSEQ multiplex PCR; TCRdb stores in-frame clones only, minus some. The sample carries 260,000 or so clones, approximately 88% recorded once. The TCR sequence derives from a woman in her thirties or forties with acute COVID-19. The chain uses TRBV5-6 and TRBJ1-2, with 7 bases fitting TRBD1. Sequencing was performed on PBMCs or T cells enriched from blood (not recorded which). The CDR3: CASSLVDRADGYTF. CDR3 bases: TGTGCCAGCAGCTTGGTAGACAGGGCAGATGGCTACACCTTC.